Shown below are 21 T cell receptor beta chains from a single sample sequenced in a study of OX40 agonist ivuxolimab in advanced cancers. Sequenced by immunoSEQ multiplex PCR; TCRdb stores in-frame clones only, minus some. The repertoire holds roughly 60,000 clones, approximately 90% seen once, with 1.5% to 2% in the top ten. This material consisted of CD4+ or CD8+ T cells sorted from blood, taken in a trial of the OX40 agonist ivuxolimab. The receptors were gathered from an adult with an advanced solid tumor such as melanoma, head and neck, liver or kidney cancer.

This clone appeared a single time. The chain joins TRBV11-3 to TRBJ1-3, with D possibly being TRBD1 (6 bases). Germline V CDR1 and CDR2: SGHNT, YENEEA. The CDR3 is 13 amino acids. The V end lost 5 bases, the J end lost 4 bases, and 9 bases lay between the germline ends. Written as DNA, the CDR3 is TGTGCCAGCAGCACCGGACAGGGAAACACCATATATTTT. It yields the protein CASSTGQGNTIYF.

The chain combines TRBV27 with TRBJ1-1; D might be TRBD1 (6 bases). Germline CDR1 and CDR2: MNHEY and SMNVEV (reference sequence). The germline V and J ends were trimmed by 1 base and 0 bases, with 6 bases remaining between them. This CDR3 is 14 amino acids long. The CDR3 is CASSLYRVNTEAFF. The CDR3 DNA reads as TGTGCCAGCAGTTTATACAGGGTGAACACTGAAGCTTTCTTT.

V gene TRBV7-2 combines with J gene TRBJ1-2; D gene unclear. The CDR3 has 16 residues. Germline V gene sequence: CDR1 SGHTA, CDR2 FQGNSA. Trimming stripped 1 base from V and 1 base from J, with 13 bases between. The CDR3: CASSLGGQVLNYGYTF. CDR3 nucleotides: TGTGCCAGCAGCTTAGGAGGGCAGGTTCTTAACTATGGCTACACCTTC.

The V and J genes are TRBV6-5 and TRBJ1-1, with D perhaps matching TRBD1 (5 bases). V shed 5 bases and J shed 2 bases, with 12 bases lying between them. Germline values: CDR1 MNHEY, CDR2 SVGAGI. The CDR3 runs 14 residues. The CDR3 is CASSRDYENTEAFF. The CDR3, as DNA: TGTGCCAGCAGTCGGGACTATGAAAACACTGAAGCTTTCTTT.

V and J are TRBV30 and TRBJ2-1; D might be TRBD1 (6 bases). CDR3 length: 16 amino acids. CDR1 and CDR2 (germline): GTSNPN, SVGIG (reference sequence). Trimming removed 4 bases at V and 4 bases at J, with 20 bases between. CDR3 amino acids: CAWTSPGHLLYNEQFF. The CDR3 DNA follows: TGTGCCTGGACCTCCCCGGGACACCTTCTTTACAATGAGCAGTTCTTC.

The CDR3 DNA reads as TGTGCCAGCAGCTTAGCGGGAGGGGGCGGCTACAATGAGCAGTTCTTC. This sequence encodes CASSLAGGGGYNEQFF. The chain employs TRBV7-9 and TRBJ2-1; D is perhaps TRBD1 or TRBD2 (7 bases each). The CDR3 is 16 amino acids. Germline V gives CDR1 SEHNR, CDR2 FQNEAQ (reference sequence). The V gene lost 0 bases and the J gene lost 3 bases, with 12 bases spanning the gap.

This chain joins TRBV5-1 and TRBJ2-6; D might be TRBD2 (5 bases). Trimming stripped 4 bases from V and 6 bases from J, with 14 bases between. This CDR3 is built from 15 residues. Germline CDR1 and CDR2: SGHRS and YFSETQ. Written as DNA, the CDR3 is TGCGCCAGCAGCCGGACGCCGGACTCGGCCAACGTCCTGACTTTC. Its protein product is CASSRTPDSANVLTF.

The chain uses TRBV5-4 and TRBJ2-7; TRBD2 matches at 13 bases. V was clipped by 3 bases and J by 7 bases; unmatched bases: 7. Per the germline V gene, CDR1 is SGHNT and CDR2 is YYREEE (reference sequence). This CDR3 spans 15 amino acids. CDR3 residues: CASSSGLAGSGEQYF. CDR3 nucleotide sequence: TGTGCCAGCAGCTCGGGACTAGCGGGGTCGGGGGAGCAGTACTTC.

The chain carries TRBV7-2 and TRBJ1-2; weak D call: TRBD1 (5 bases). CDR1 and CDR2 from the germline V gene are SGHTA and FQGNSA. V lost 1 base and J lost 4, with 10 bases in between. The CDR3 loop spans 14 amino acids. CDR3 bases: TGTGCCAGCAGCTTAGGTTCAGGGTTCTATGGCTACACCTTC. Translated, it gives CASSLGSGFYGYTF.

V gene TRBV15 combines with J gene TRBJ2-5; D is unresolved. Trimming shortened V by 0 bases and J by 2 bases, and 7 bases separated the two germline ends. The CDR3 contains 14 residues. Germline values: CDR1 LNHNV, CDR2 YYDKDF (reference sequence). The CDR3 loop reads CATSREALQETQYF. DNA for the CDR3: TGTGCCACCAGCAGAGAGGCGCTACAAGAGACCCAGTACTTC.

V is TRBV18 and J is TRBJ2-2; TRBD1 is a possible D gene (5 bases). V was shortened by 2 bases and J by 3 bases, with 10 bases between the two germline ends. The CDR3 length is 15 residues. Germline CDR1 and CDR2: KGHSH and LQKENI. As DNA, the CDR3 is TGTGCCAGCTCACCAGACAGTCTCTACACCGGGGAGCTGTTTTTT. This sequence encodes CASSPDSLYTGELFF.

V is TRBV6-5 and J is TRBJ2-5; 9 bases match TRBD1. CDR1 MNHEY and CDR2 SVGAGI come from the germline V gene. With V trimmed by 6 bases and J by 5 bases, 7 bases remained unmatched. The CDR3 sequence is 14 residues long. CDR3 residues: CASSTGTGFETQYF. In DNA form, the CDR3 reads TGTGCCAGCAGCACGGGGACAGGGTTTGAGACCCAGTACTTC.

The chain combines TRBV7-3 with TRBJ2-2; D uncertain. V was pared by 5 bases and J by 5 bases, with 6 bases between. The CDR3 contains 12 residues. Germline lookup yields CDR1 SGHTA and CDR2 FQGTGA. CDR3 sequence (DNA): TGTGCCAGCAGCCCCAATACCGGGGAGCTGTTTTTT. This encodes CASSPNTGELFF.

Written as DNA, the CDR3 is TGTGCCTGGAGCCTTGGACAGGGGGCTCAGCCCCAGCATTTT. Protein product: CAWSLGQGAQPQHF. V gene TRBV30 combines with J gene TRBJ1-5; 11 bases map to TRBD1. Germline V gene sequence: CDR1 GTSNPN, CDR2 SVGIG (reference sequence). The CDR3 is 14 residues long. The V and J ends lost 3 bases and 6 bases, in that order; junction bases with no gene match: 4.

The chain recombines TRBV5-1 with TRBJ2-1; D gene ambiguous. V lost 0 bases, J lost 5 bases, and 6 bases lay in between. CDR3 length: 13 residues. Germline lookup yields CDR1 SGHRS and CDR2 YFSETQ. In DNA, the CDR3 is TGCGCCAGCAGCTTGGGTCTAAACAATGAGCAGTTCTTC. Amino acids: CASSLGLNNEQFF. Variable domain in full (rest from reference TRBV5-1 and TRBJ2-1): KAGVTQTPRYLIKTRGQQVTLSCSPISGHRSVSWYQQTPGQGLQFLFEYFSETQRNKGNFPGRFSGRQFSNSRSEMNVSTLELGDSALYLCASSLGLNNEQFFGPGTRLTVL.

This rearrangement joins TRBV30 to TRBJ1-4; D call uncertain. Trimming pared 0 bases from V and 7 bases from J, leaving 30 bases between. CDR1 is GTSNPN, CDR2 SVGIG, per germline (reference sequence). The length of the CDR3 is 20 residues. CDR3 region: CAWSVMVVSRAGQRAEKLFF. The CDR3 DNA reads TGTGCCTGGAGTGTGATGGTGGTTTCGCGGGCAGGCCAACGTGCTGAAAAACTGTTTTTT.

The chain employs TRBV5-4 and TRBJ2-3, with TRBD2 matching 9 bases. Germline loops: CDR1 SGHNT, CDR2 YYREEE (reference sequence). CDR3 length: 15 amino acids. V gave up 0 bases and J gave up 4 bases; unmatched junction bases: 3. CDR3: CASSLESGGPDTQYF. DNA of the CDR3: TGTGCCAGCAGCTTGGAAAGCGGGGGGCCAGATACGCAGTATTTT.

This chain joins TRBV6-1 and TRBJ2-1; D possibly corresponds to TRBD1 (6 bases). The CDR3 length is 12 residues. The germline CDR1 and CDR2 sequences are MNHNS and SASEGT. V dropped 11 bases and J dropped 8 bases, with 16 bases sitting between them. In nucleotides, the CDR3 is TGTGCCGGATCATTACAGGGTTATGAGCAGTTCTTC. Translated, it gives CAGSLQGYEQFF.

The rearrangement links TRBV28 to TRBJ1-1; 7 bases fit TRBD1. Germline loops: CDR1 MDHEN, CDR2 SYDVKM. Losses at the gene ends were 5 bases for V and 1 base for J; bases not matched to a gene: 4. The CDR3 has 14 amino acids. The CDR3 region has the DNA TGTGCCAGCAGTCCGGGGACAGCGAACACTGAAGCTTTCTTT. It specifies CASSPGTANTEAFF.

The rearrangement uses TRBV19 and TRBJ1-1, with D possibly being TRBD1 (5 bases). Trimming cost V 9 bases and J 5 bases, with 22 bases left between them. The CDR3 length is 15 residues. CDR1 is LNHDA and CDR2 is SQIVND in the germline V gene (reference sequence). CDR3 DNA: TGTGCCAGCCGCCCGGGGGATTGGGAGTGGACTGAAGCTTTCTTT. Protein sequence: CASRPGDWEWTEAFF. Variable domain in full (rest from reference TRBV19 and TRBJ1-1): DGGITQSPKYLFRKEGQNVTLSCEQNLNHDAMYWYRQDPGQGLRLIYYSQIVNDFQKGDIAEGYSVSREKKESFPLTVTSAQKNPTAFYLCASRPGDWEWTEAFFGQGTRLTVV.

This sequence joins TRBV30 and TRBJ1-2; unclear D gene. This CDR3 has 13 residues. V dropped 0 bases and J dropped 2 bases, with 7 bases sitting between them. Germline CDR1 and CDR2: GTSNPN and SVGIG (reference sequence). The CDR3, as DNA: TGTGCCTGGAGTGTAGGTAGAAACTATGGCTACACCTTC. Its protein product is CAWSVGRNYGYTF.